This entry features one T cell receptor (beta chain) sequence. This clonotype was detected only a few times. It lacks a known antigen. No quality values exist for individual bases; no much larger clone is one base distant. Libraries were made using PCR. The data were produced on an Illumina HiSeq 4000. Bulk TCR libraries were made following a previously described method, with the TCR primers given in Table S5. The Qiagen AllPrep DNA/RNA kit was used to purify total RNA. Before any analysis, reads coming from multiple sequencing runs of the same library were combined into one pool. Per the source publication's procedure: Only reads with exact TCR constant sequence were kept, trimmed to 150 nt, and grouped by their 12-nt molecular barcodes. Reads in each barcode group were sub-clustered using a 15% Levenshtein threshold, and a quality-weighted consensus sequence was built for each RNA molecule. Non-functional sequences were discarded, and so were lower-count sequences lying one edit away from another sequence. Based on fitting two negative binomial distributions, any barcode sub-cluster with under 20% of the maximum read count was discarded. The public reads were reprocessed in TCRdb via fastp at Q25 and MiXCR, keeping in-frame beta chains. Merged by CDR3 protein, the rows form single entries marked with the most common genes and DNA. None of the V and J calls come from the authors' own analysis; TCRdb made them. This sample lists approximately 90,000 distinct CDR3 sequences; around 23% were detected once. The ten biggest clones cover roughly 1% of the sample.

These data come from a study of molecular identifiers for immune sequencing clone quantification (dated by TCRdb to between 2017 and 2018). For context, the study as a whole: For a replicate experiment, RNA from approximately 20,000 or 98,000 naive CD8 T cells was divided into five aliquots, and four of the five aliquots were sequenced. This methods study benchmarked molecular-identifier clustering-based TCR repertoire sequencing (MIDCIRS) and TCR RNA copy counting, using CD8 T cells to do so. Broader findings and caveats from the paper: Modeling estimated about three recovered TCR RNA copies per cell, compared with 9.5 to 10 by digital PCR, which implies roughly 30% capture efficiency. Spiked-in Jurkat TCR RNA equal to a single cell's worth was reported to be detectable even within one million naive CD8 T cells. The naive libraries included spiked-in Jurkat TCR RNA (10 copies' worth), and this RNA is not part of the donor repertoire. In CMV-specific effector cells, clones with more than 20 RNA copies contained over 98% of molecules, whereas in naive cells such clones contained under 1% of molecules. Highly expanded clone sizes could be underestimated if identical TCR molecules share a barcode. When barcode sub-clustering was left out, chimeric consensus sequences inflated TCR diversity, with chimeras reaching as high as 47%.

Libraries of naive CD8 T cells were built from about 20,000 to 1,000,000 sorted cells, with 10%, 30% or 50% of the purified RNA used. Naive CD8 T cells, defined as CD8+CD4-CCR7+CD45RA+, were FACS-sorted into RLT Plus buffer on a BD FACSAria II. To test detection sensitivity, Jurkat RNA equivalent to more than 9 TCR copies was spiked into samples of about 17,000-1,100,000 naive CD8 T cells. CD8 T cells were enriched with RosetteSep CD8+ T Cell Enrichment Cocktail and Ficoll-Paque, followed by ACK red cell lysis. The CDR3 measures 17 amino acids from cysteine to phenylalanine. CDR3 DNA only is kept here, 51 bases in frame from base 1. The germline V and J ends show losses of 0 bases and 8 bases respectively, and no gene match explains 12 bases of the junction. CDR1 is given as SGHRS and CDR2 as YFSETQ, both from the germline V gene.

The rearranged chain carries TRBV5-1 and TRBJ2-1; 9 bases in the junction line up with TRBD2. Sequences were obtained from naive CD8+ T cells from blood, with Jurkat cell RNA spiked in. The cell subset or site label, read with the paper, signifies: FACS-sorted CD8+CD4-CCR7+CD45RA+ naive T cells. The receptor comes from a human donor in good health. Some libraries in this study had Jurkat cell RNA spiked in. The nucleotides read TGCGCCAGCAGCTTGGTGCTAGCGGGAACCCCGAACGATGAGCAGTTCTTC. Its translation reads: CASSLVLAGTPNDEQFF.